These T cell receptor beta chains were read from a single sample in a study of control samples from healthy donors and cancer patients. The protocol was immunoSEQ multiplex PCR, while the TCRdb copy is restricted to in-frame clones and leaves out a portion. The table includes tens of thousands of clones, 91% detected once. Sequenced sample: blood. These receptors all stem from a man aged 30 to 39 in good health. Both conserved end residues are part of each CDR3. Each record gives: J gene, clone size, CDR3 length, V gene, D gene, CDR3 protein, CDR3 DNA. D genes are given only for firm matches. Some rows have no size entry. The others give once, few or many, or a class for an expanded clone.

>TRBJ2-2|-|15|TRBV5-6|TRBD1
CASSPDRASTGELFF
TGTGCCAGCAGCCCGGACAGGGCGAGCACCGGGGAGCTGTTTTTT
>TRBJ1-1|-|13|TRBV25-1|-
CASSGPWDPEAFF
TGTGCCAGCAGTGGACCTTGGGACCCTGAAGCTTTCTTT
>TRBJ1-3|-|12|TRBV28|-
CASSFRIAEMHF
TGTGCCAGCAGTTTCCGTATTGCCGAGATGCATTTT
>TRBJ2-5|-|14|TRBV6-4|-
CASSSLGGRETQYF
TGTGCCAGCAGCTCCCTGGGGGGGCGAGAGACCCAGTACTTC
>TRBJ2-7|-|15|TRBV4-2|TRBD2
CASSRGVLAGLEQYF
TGTGCCAGCAGCCGCGGGGTACTAGCGGGGCTCGAGCAGTACTTC
>TRBJ2-7|-|17|TRBV12-5|TRBD2
CASGATSGSPGTYEQYF
TGTGCTAGTGGTGCGACTAGCGGGAGTCCGGGGACCTACGAGCAGTACTTC
>TRBJ2-7|once|16|TRBV6-6|-
CASSRMLQGKPYEQYF
TGTGCCAGCAGTCGAATGCTCCAGGGTAAGCCCTACGAGCAGTACTTC
>TRBJ2-3|few|14|TRBV4-2|-
CASSGRWRTDTQYF
TGTGCCAGCAGCGGGAGATGGCGGACAGATACGCAGTATTTT
>TRBJ1-1|-|15|TRBV30|-
CAWSVQGPLNTEAFF
TGTGCCTGGAGTGTACAGGGACCCCTGAACACTGAAGCTTTCTTT
>TRBJ1-1|-|15|TRBV3-1/TRBV3-2|TRBD1
CASSQEGRGGTEAFF
TGTGCCAGCAGCCAAGAGGGCAGGGGGGGCACTGAAGCTTTCTTT
>TRBJ1-2|-|12|TRBV21-1|-
CATELSGYGYTF
TGTGCCACCGAGTTAAGCGGCTATGGCTACACCTTC
>TRBJ2-7|-|14|TRBV27|TRBD1
CASSLRQGGYEQYF
TGTGCCAGCAGTCTTCGACAGGGGGGGTACGAGCAGTACTTC
>TRBJ2-7|-|14|TRBV28|-
CASSSTGVAYEQYF
TGTGCCAGCAGTTCGACAGGAGTCGCATACGAGCAGTACTTC
>TRBJ2-7|-|15|TRBV6-2/TRBV6-3|TRBD2
CASSYGAGVVYEQYF
TGTGCCAGCAGTTACGGGGCGGGGGTCGTCTACGAGCAGTACTTC
>TRBJ1-1|-|15|TRBV24-1|TRBD1
CATSVRTGRGAEAFF
TGTGCCACCAGTGTAAGGACAGGGCGTGGTGCTGAAGCTTTCTTT
>TRBJ2-3|-|16|TRBV5-1|TRBD1
CASSLEGQGGVDTQYF
TGCGCCAGCAGCTTGGAGGGACAGGGGGGCGTAGATACGCAGTATTTT
>TRBJ1-5|-|15|TRBV6-2/TRBV6-3|-
CASSYTGQTGQPQHF
TGTGCCAGCAGTTACACAGGACAGACGGGCCAGCCCCAGCATTTT
>TRBJ2-3|-|12|TRBV12-3/TRBV12-4|-
CASGDSTDTQYF
TGTGCCAGCGGGGACAGCACAGATACGCAGTATTTT
>TRBJ2-7|-|14|TRBV7-2|TRBD1
CASSARDRGHEQYF
TGTGCCAGCAGCGCCCGGGACAGGGGTCACGAGCAGTACTTC
>TRBJ2-7|-|16|TRBV10-3|TRBD2
CAISGLLAGVGYEQYF
TGTGCCATCAGTGGGTTACTAGCGGGAGTTGGCTACGAGCAGTACTTC
>TRBJ2-7|-|12|TRBV7-9|TRBD1
CASSATGNEQYF
TGTGCCAGCAGCGCGACAGGGAACGAGCAGTACTTC
>TRBJ2-5|-|20|TRBV6-1|-
CASSEVKGGLTSLYQETQYF
TGTGCCAGCAGTGAAGTTAAGGGTGGTCTTACCTCTTTGTACCAAGAGACCCAGTACTTC
>TRBJ1-2|-|14|TRBV5-1|TRBD1
CASSLAGGVYGYTF
TGCGCCAGCAGCTTGGCAGGGGGCGTCTATGGCTACACCTTC
>TRBJ2-7|-|16|TRBV10-3|TRBD1
CAISDRDRANSYEQYF
TGTGCCATCAGTGACCGTGACAGGGCAAACTCCTACGAGCAGTACTTC
>TRBJ1-1|-|12|TRBV12-3/TRBV12-4|-
CASSRGNTEAFF
TGTGCCAGCTCCCGCGGGAACACTGAAGCTTTCTTT
>TRBJ2-7|-|12|TRBV5-1|-
CASSQDYHEQYF
TGCGCCAGCAGCCAGGACTACCACGAGCAGTACTTC
>TRBJ2-6|-|16|TRBV5-4|-
CASSYTGRTGANVLTF
TGTGCCAGCAGCTATACGGGGCGAACTGGGGCCAACGTCCTGACTTTC
>TRBJ2-5|-|14|TRBV18|-
CASSPQGVQETQYF
TGTGCCAGCTCACCACAAGGGGTCCAAGAGACCCAGTACTTC
>TRBJ2-2|many|13|TRBV4-3|-
CASSQVRSGELFF
TGCGCCAGCAGCCAAGTTCGTTCCGGGGAGCTGTTTTTT
>TRBJ2-7|-|15|TRBV27|-
CASSWTGEFAYEQYF
TGTGCCAGCAGTTGGACGGGAGAATTCGCCTACGAGCAGTACTTC
>TRBJ2-5|-|14|TRBV19|TRBD1
CASSGQGAGETQYF
TGTGCCAGTAGCGGACAGGGGGCGGGAGAGACCCAGTACTTC
>TRBJ1-5|-|15|TRBV3-1/TRBV3-2|TRBD1
CASSRGTDSNQPQHF
TGTGCCAGCAGCAGGGGGACAGATAGCAATCAGCCCCAGCATTTT
>TRBJ2-1|-|16|TRBV9|TRBD2
CASSVSGRKGYNEQFF
TGTGCCAGCAGCGTTAGCGGGAGGAAGGGATACAATGAGCAGTTCTTC
>TRBJ1-3|-|14|TRBV6-6|TRBD1
CASSYGTAGNTIYF
TGTGCCAGCAGCTACGGGACAGCCGGAAACACCATATATTTT
>TRBJ2-7|-|11|TRBV5-4|-
CASSLEDEQYF
TGTGCCAGCAGCTTGGAAGACGAGCAGTACTTC
>TRBJ1-6|-|14|TRBV10-3|-
CAISELSENSPLHF
TGTGCCATCAGTGAGTTGTCAGAGAATTCACCCCTCCACTTT
>TRBJ1-1|-|15|TRBV4-2|TRBD1
CASSPKDRVNTEAFF
TGTGCCAGCAGCCCAAAGGACAGGGTGAACACTGAAGCTTTCTTT
>TRBJ2-5|once|15|TRBV5-1|-
CASSLAGRGRETQYF
TGCGCCAGCAGCTTGGCCGGCAGGGGGAGGGAGACCCAGTACTTC
>TRBJ1-4|once|14|TRBV6-5|-
CASSAGVNNEKLFF
TGTGCCAGCAGCGCGGGGGTTAATAATGAAAAACTGTTTTTT
>TRBJ2-5|-|13|TRBV7-9|-
CASSLASYETQYF
TGTGCCAGCAGCTTAGCTAGCTACGAGACCCAGTACTTC
>TRBJ2-7|-|10|TRBV29-1|-
CSVEVDEQYF
TGCAGCGTTGAGGTAGACGAGCAGTACTTC
>TRBJ2-5|-|14|TRBV5-1|TRBD2
CASSRGGGVETQYF
TGCGCCAGCAGTCGGGGCGGGGGGGTAGAGACCCAGTACTTC
>TRBJ2-3|-|18|TRBV4-1|TRBD1
CASSQGDYRGLGTDTQYF
TGCGCCAGCAGCCAAGGGGACTACAGGGGGCTCGGCACAGATACGCAGTATTTT
>TRBJ1-3|-|11|TRBV7-9|-
CASSLVDTIYF
TGTGCCAGCAGCTTGGTTGACACCATATATTTT
>TRBJ1-1|-|14|TRBV7-8|-
CASSSRDLNTEAFF
TGTGCCAGCAGCTCCCGGGACCTGAACACTGAAGCTTTCTTT
>TRBJ2-7|-|12|TRBV2|-
CAAQGFSYEQYF
TGTGCCGCTCAAGGGTTCTCCTACGAGCAGTACTTC
>TRBJ2-3|-|17|TRBV2|-
CASSAHFSRADTDTQYF
TGTGCCAGCAGTGCCCATTTCTCCAGGGCGGATACAGATACGCAGTATTTT
>TRBJ1-6|-|15|TRBV7-9|-
CASRRELTTNSPLHF
TGTGCCAGCAGGAGGGAACTAACAACAAATTCACCCCTCCACTTT
>TRBJ2-4|-|11|TRBV29-1|-
CSVESQGIQYF
TGCAGCGTTGAGTCTCAGGGCATTCAGTACTTC
>TRBJ1-3|-|16|TRBV3-1/TRBV3-2|-
CASSQVPATLGNTIYF
TGTGCCAGCAGCCAAGTCCCGGCGACTCTTGGAAACACCATATATTTT
>TRBJ1-5|-|17|TRBV19|-
CASSMIARSYSNQPQHF
TGTGCCAGTAGTATGATTGCCAGGTCCTATAGCAATCAGCCCCAGCATTTT
>TRBJ2-7|-|16|TRBV7-2|TRBD2
CASSQRTSGISYEQYF
TGTGCCAGCAGCCAGAGGACTAGCGGGATCTCCTACGAGCAGTACTTC
>TRBJ1-3|-|12|TRBV12-3/TRBV12-4|-
CASTGGGNTIYF
TGTGCCTCTACCGGGGGCGGAAACACCATATATTTT
>TRBJ1-5|few|15|TRBV27|-
CASSFGTQDNQPQHF
TGTGCCAGTTCCTTCGGGACCCAGGACAATCAGCCCCAGCATTTT
>TRBJ2-1|-|16|TRBV2|TRBD2
CASSGQRESSYNEQFF
TGTGCCAGCAGTGGCCAGCGGGAGAGCTCCTACAATGAGCAGTTCTTC
>TRBJ2-1|-|15|TRBV25-1|TRBD2
CASSAGRVVYNEQFF
TGTGCCAGCAGCGCTGGGAGGGTAGTTTACAATGAGCAGTTCTTC
>TRBJ2-1|-|16|TRBV9|-
CASSVAGAGSYNEQFF
TGTGCCAGCAGCGTAGCCGGGGCGGGATCCTACAATGAGCAGTTCTTC